This record looks at one T cell receptor beta chain sequence and its context. Its cognate antigen is unknown. With V trimmed by 4 bases and J by 4 bases, 6 bases remained unmatched. The CDR3 loop spans 14 amino acids. Germline values: CDR1 ENHRY, CDR2 SYGVKD. This sample is part of a study of CD8+ T cells in alopecia areata. Study conclusions and caveats: Across lesional scalp, and particularly alopecia totalis/universalis, clonality surpassed that of normal scalp.

TCR sequencing used cDNA made by reverse transcription of extracted RNA. Assay used: immunoSEQ multiplex PCR; TCRdb lists only in-frame clones, some missing. This table holds 150,000 to 200,000 clones, around 50% found once. This TCR was sampled from a human donor with alopecia areata. The chain links TRBV10-3 to TRBJ2-5, with 7 bases that match TRBD2. The source material was CD4+ T cells sorted from blood, sampled at week 0. CDR3 region: CAISARGEGETQYF. The CDR3 DNA sequence: TGTGCCATCAGTGCTCGGGGGGAAGGAGAGACCCAGTACTTC.